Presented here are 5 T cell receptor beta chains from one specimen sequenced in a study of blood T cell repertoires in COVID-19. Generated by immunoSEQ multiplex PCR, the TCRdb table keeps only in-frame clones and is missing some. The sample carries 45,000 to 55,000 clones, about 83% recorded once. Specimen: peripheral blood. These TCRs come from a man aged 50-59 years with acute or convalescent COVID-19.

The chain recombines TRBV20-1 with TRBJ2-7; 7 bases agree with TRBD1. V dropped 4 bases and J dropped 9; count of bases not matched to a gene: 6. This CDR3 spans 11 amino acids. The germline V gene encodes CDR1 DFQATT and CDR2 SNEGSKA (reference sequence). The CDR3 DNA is TGCAGTGCTATACAGGGGCTGGGGCAGTACTTC. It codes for CSAIQGLGQYF.

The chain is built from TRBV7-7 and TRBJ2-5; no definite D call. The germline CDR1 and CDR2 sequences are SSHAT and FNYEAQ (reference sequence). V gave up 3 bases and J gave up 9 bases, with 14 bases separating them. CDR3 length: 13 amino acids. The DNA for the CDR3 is TGTGCCAGCAGCTTGGGCAGCTCAACGGCCCAGTACTTC. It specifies CASSLGSSTAQYF.

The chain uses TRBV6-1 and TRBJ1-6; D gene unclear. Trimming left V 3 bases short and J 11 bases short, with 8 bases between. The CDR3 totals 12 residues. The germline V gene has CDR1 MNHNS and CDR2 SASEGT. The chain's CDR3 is CASSDPTTPLHF. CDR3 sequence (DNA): TGTGCCAGCAGTGACCCGACTACACCCCTCCACTTT.

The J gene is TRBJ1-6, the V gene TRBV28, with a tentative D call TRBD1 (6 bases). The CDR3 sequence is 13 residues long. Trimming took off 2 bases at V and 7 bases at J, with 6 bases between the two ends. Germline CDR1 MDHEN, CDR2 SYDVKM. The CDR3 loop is CASSLTGNSPLHF. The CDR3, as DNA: TGTGCCAGCAGTTTAACAGGGAATTCACCCCTCCACTTT.

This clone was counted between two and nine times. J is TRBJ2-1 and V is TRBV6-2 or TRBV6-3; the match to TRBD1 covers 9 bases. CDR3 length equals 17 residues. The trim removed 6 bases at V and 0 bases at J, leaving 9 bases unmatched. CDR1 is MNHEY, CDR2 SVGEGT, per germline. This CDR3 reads CASSLGTGQGSYNEQFF. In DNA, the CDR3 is TGTGCCAGCAGCCTCGGAACGGGACAGGGCTCCTACAATGAGCAGTTCTTC.